Below are 29 T cell receptor beta chains sequenced from a single sample in a study of control samples from healthy donors and cancer patients. Generated by immunoSEQ multiplex PCR, the TCRdb table keeps only in-frame clones and is missing some. This table holds 70,000 or so clones, over 65% found once. The sample taken for sequencing was blood. The receptors come from a man in his fifties or sixties in good health.

The chain has TRBV5-6 and TRBJ1-2; D is possibly TRBD1 (5 bases). V lost 0 bases and J lost 4, with 19 bases in between. The CDR3 sequence is 17 residues long. CDR1 is SGHDT and CDR2 is YYEEEE in the germline V gene. DNA for the CDR3: TGTGCCAGCAGCTTGGCCCTATCCAGGGATGTATCCTATGGCTACACCTTC. It specifies CASSLALSRDVSYGYTF.

This clone has only one observation. The V and J genes are TRBV25-1 and TRBJ2-5; D is perhaps TRBD2 (5 bases). V lost 7 bases and J 5 bases, leaving 17 bases between the germline ends. Germline V gives CDR1 MGHDK, CDR2 SYGVNS. This CDR3 comprises 14 residues. CDR3 nucleotides: TGTGCCAGCATCGGAAGCGGAGTGGGGGAGACCCAGTACTTC. Translating it yields CASIGSGVGETQYF.

This clone was counted once. V is TRBV5-1 and J is TRBJ1-2; a possible D gene is TRBD1 (6 bases). This CDR3 has 15 residues. CDR1 is SGHRS, CDR2 YFSETQ, per germline. Deletions cut 3 bases from V and 1 base from J, with 13 bases between. The CDR3 bases are TGCGCCAGCAGCTCCGGCCGGGGGCTTAACTATGGCTACACCTTC. It is translated as CASSSGRGLNYGYTF.

J is TRBJ2-5 and V is TRBV5-6, with D tentatively TRBD1 (6 bases). CDR3 length: 14 amino acids. V was cut by 2 bases and J by 1 base, with 9 bases left in between. The V gene's germline CDR1 is SGHDT and CDR2 YYEEEE. CDR3: CASSFGTLQETQYF. In DNA form, the CDR3 reads TGTGCCAGCAGCTTCGGGACACTCCAAGAGACCCAGTACTTC.

J is TRBJ2-1 and V is TRBV7-7, with TRBD2 matching over 14 bases. The CDR3 is made up of 16 amino acids. V lost 3 bases and J lost 8; bases outside the gene matches: 6. Germline V CDR1 and CDR2: SSHAT, FNYEAQ (reference sequence). The CDR3 spells CASSLGLAGVRDEQFF. As DNA, the CDR3 is TGTGCCAGCAGCTTGGGACTAGCGGGAGTTCGAGATGAGCAGTTCTTC.

The chain has TRBV28 and TRBJ1-2; D may be TRBD1 (5 bases). Trimming took off 7 bases at V and 7 bases at J, with 19 bases between the two ends. CDR1 is MDHEN and CDR2 is SYDVKM in the germline V gene. CDR3 length: 14 residues. The CDR3 DNA is TGTGCCAGCACTTTGGGGGGGGTACTTATTGGCTACACCTTC. Translating it yields CASTLGGVLIGYTF.

The chain uses TRBV5-4 and TRBJ2-2, with D perhaps TRBD2 (6 bases). From germline, CDR1 is SGHNT and CDR2 YYREEE (reference sequence). Deletions cut 4 bases from V and 5 bases from J, with 21 bases between. The CDR3 extends over 17 amino acids. The CDR3 loop is CASSPGAGQGLTGELFF. In DNA, the CDR3 is TGTGCCAGCAGCCCGGGTGCGGGGCAGGGTTTAACCGGGGAGCTGTTTTTT.

This sequence joins TRBV4-1 and TRBJ1-2, with D possibly TRBD1 on 5 matching bases. Between the trimmed V and J ends, which lost 5 bases and 7 bases, there was a span of 17 bases. Looked up from germline, CDR1 is MGHRA and CDR2 is YSYEKL. This CDR3 contains 14 residues. In DNA form, the CDR3 reads TGCGCCAGCAGCTTATGGGACGGGGAGGTTGGCTACACCTTC. The encoded protein is CASSLWDGEVGYTF.

This clone was seen a few times. The same CDR3 also results from other DNA sequences found in this sample. The chain recombines TRBV18 with TRBJ1-5; D is uncertain. V dropped 3 bases and J dropped 4 bases, with 7 bases sitting between them. This CDR3 is 13 amino acids long. Germline V gene data show CDR1 as KGHSH and CDR2 as LQKENI. CDR3: CASSPQGNQPQHF. The CDR3 DNA sequence: TGTGCCAGCTCACCTCAAGGGAATCAGCCCCAGCATTTT.

Here the CDR3 DNA reads TGTGCCAGCAGCCCCTTTCTGGACAGGCGATTACGGACTAGCGGTAATCCCTACAATGAGCAGTTCTTC. It codes for CASSPFLDRRLRTSGNPYNEQFF. The V and J genes are TRBV9 and TRBJ2-1, with 10 bases lining up with TRBD2. Germline V CDR1 and CDR2: SGDLS, YYNGEE. J lost 2 bases, V lost 4 bases, and 27 bases had no gene match. This CDR3 region has 23 residues.

The CDR3 loop is CASSEAAAGGDYGYTF. CDR3 in DNA: TGTGCCAGCAGTGAAGCGGCGGCAGGGGGCGACTATGGCTACACCTTC. This chain uses TRBV6-1 with TRBJ1-2; 8 bases match TRBD1. After removal of 0 bases from V and 3 bases from J, the junction contained 6 bases not matched to a gene. Germline CDR1 reads MNHNS; CDR2 reads SASEGT. CDR3 length: 16 residues.

The rearrangement joins TRBV5-4 to TRBJ1-1; 7 bases match TRBD1. The CDR3 contains 15 residues. With 4 bases clipped from V and 4 bases from J, the junction kept 10 bases outside the gene matches. Germline V gene data show CDR1 as SGHNT and CDR2 as YYREEE (reference sequence). The CDR3 region has the DNA TGTGCCAGCAGCACCCGACAGGGTCGCGGCACTGAAGCTTTCTTT. It translates to CASSTRQGRGTEAFF.

This chain joins TRBV11-2 and TRBJ2-1; TRBD2 aligns across 13 bases. Germline loops: CDR1 SGHAT, CDR2 FQNNGV. V lost 3 bases to trimming and J lost 7 bases; unmatched junction nucleotides: 6. This CDR3 contains 16 residues. As DNA, the CDR3 is TGTGCCAGCAGCTTTACTAGCGGGAGGGCGGGTAATGAGCAGTTCTTC. Protein product: CASSFTSGRAGNEQFF. Supplemented by reference TRBV11-2 and TRBJ2-1, the full variable domain reads EAGVAQSPRYKIIEKRQSVAFWCNPISGHATLYWYQQILGQGPKLLIQFQNNGVVDDSQLPKDRFSAERLKGVDSTLKIQPAKLEDSAVYLCASSFTSGRAGNEQFFGPGTRLTVL.

The chain is built from TRBV9 and TRBJ2-1; 7 bases map to TRBD2. This CDR3 has 17 amino acids. J was trimmed by 1 base and V by 5 bases; bases with no gene match: 12. Germline CDR1 is SGDLS and CDR2 is YYNGEE. The CDR3 DNA sequence: TGTGCCAGCAGTGCCTGGACCCGGACTAGTTCCTACAATGAGCAGTTCTTC. Its protein product is CASSAWTRTSSYNEQFF.

The chain recombines TRBV12-5 with TRBJ1-5; D possibly corresponds to TRBD1 (5 bases). With 1 base removed from V and 3 bases from J, the gap between germline ends came to 7 bases. The germline CDR1 and CDR2 sequences are LGHNT and FRNRAP. This CDR3 comprises 14 residues. CDR3 sequence reads: CASGLGQFNQPQHF. The CDR3 DNA reads as TGTGCTAGTGGTTTGGGACAGTTCAATCAGCCCCAGCATTTT.

The chain uses TRBV12-3 or TRBV12-4 and TRBJ1-2; no reliable D call. Trimming cost V 4 bases and J 6 bases, with 6 bases left between them. This CDR3 contains 11 residues. CDR3 region: CASSSIHGYTF. In DNA form, the CDR3 reads TGTGCCAGCAGTTCAATTCATGGCTACACCTTC.

The CDR3 is CASSLGLGVASGDEQFF. Written as DNA, the CDR3 is TGTGCCAGCAGCTTAGGGTTAGGGGTGGCTAGCGGGGATGAGCAGTTCTTC. This chain uses TRBV7-9 with TRBJ2-1; 9 nucleotides match TRBD2. This CDR3 has 17 residues. CDR1 is SEHNR, CDR2 FQNEAQ, per germline (reference sequence). V gave up 1 base and J gave up 8 bases; unmatched junction bases: 12.

A single count supports this clone. The DNA of the CDR3 is TGTGCCTGGAATCTGGTTGGGGACGGGAGCTACGAGCAGTACTTC. Its translation: CAWNLVGDGSYEQYF. The rearrangement links TRBV30 to TRBJ2-7; TRBD2 is a possible D gene (6 bases). Trimming took 4 bases from V and 3 from J, leaving 19 bases between them. CDR1 and CDR2 from the germline V gene are GTSNPN and SVGIG (reference sequence). The CDR3 is 15 amino acids.

Comments on this clone: Other DNA sequences of this sample code for an identical CDR3. The chain has TRBV20-1 and TRBJ2-7, with no clear D. V lost 2 bases to trimming and J lost 2 bases, with 4 bases between them. CDR1 is DFQATT, CDR2 SNEGSKA, per germline (reference sequence). The CDR3 extends over 11 amino acids. The CDR3 nucleotides are TGCAGTGCTAGAACTACCTACGAGCAGTACTTC. Its translation is CSARTTYEQYF.

In its sample, this clone was seen once. V is TRBV7-3 and J is TRBJ2-1; 10 positions agree with TRBD2. The CDR3 sequence is 15 residues long. Per the germline V gene, CDR1 is SGHTA and CDR2 is FQGTGA. Trimming cost V 4 bases and J 5 bases; bases outside gene matches: 5. The CDR3 bases are TGTGCCAGCAGCTCGGGACTAGCGTACAACAATGAGCAGTTCTTC. It codes for CASSSGLAYNNEQFF.

This clone has just one count. The genes are TRBV30 and TRBJ2-2; 9 bases match TRBD1. V lost 7 bases, J lost 4 bases, and 4 bases stayed unmatched. This CDR3 region has 13 residues. Germline loops: CDR1 GTSNPN, CDR2 SVGIG (reference sequence). In DNA, the CDR3 is TGTGCCTTGACAGGGGGTTCCACCGGGGAGCTGTTTTTT. Translation: CALTGGSTGELFF.

The rearrangement joins TRBV6-2 or TRBV6-3 to TRBJ1-1; no definite D call. V lost 2 bases and J 0 bases, leaving 16 bases between the germline ends. The CDR3 consists of 17 residues. CDR1 MNHEY and CDR2 SVGEGT come from the germline V gene. CDR3 sequence (DNA): TGTGCCAGCAGTTACCCCTTTCCGACCGGTTTGAACACTGAAGCTTTCTTT. It yields the protein CASSYPFPTGLNTEAFF.

V usage is TRBV6-5 and J usage is TRBJ1-3, with a tentative D call TRBD1 (5 bases). Trimming left V 6 bases short and J 4 bases short, with 13 bases between. The CDR3 totals 14 residues. The germline CDR1 and CDR2 sequences are MNHEY and SVGAGI. In DNA, the CDR3 is TGTGCCAGCAGAGGGGACCCCGGCGGAAACACCATATATTTT. Encoded protein: CASRGDPGGNTIYF.

This clone came up once. The genes are TRBV23-1 and TRBJ2-5, with 9 nucleotides matching TRBD1. TRBV23-1 is labeled an ORF, and its function is uncertain. The CDR3 is 15 amino acids. J was trimmed by 9 bases and V by 10 bases; bases with no gene match: 18. As DNA, the CDR3 is TGCGCCACCCTCCGGGACAGGGTACGAGATTCTGCCCAGTACTTC. This gives the protein CATLRDRVRDSAQYF.

This clone has a handful of counts. For the CDR3, the DNA is TGTGCCAGCAGCTTAAGTAACAGGGGCTCTGGCTACACCTTC. Protein product: CASSLSNRGSGYTF. The V gene is TRBV11-2, the J gene TRBJ1-2, with 7 bases matching TRBD1. Germline loops: CDR1 SGHAT, CDR2 FQNNGV. V lost 2 bases, J lost 7 bases, and 7 bases stayed unmatched. The CDR3 consists of 14 residues.

Only a few counts were recorded for this clone. This sequence joins TRBV5-1 and TRBJ2-5; TRBD2 aligns across 12 bases. Germline loops: CDR1 SGHRS, CDR2 YFSETQ. The J segment lost 1 base and the V segment lost 4 bases, leaving 5 bases of the junction unmatched. The CDR3 runs 16 residues. CDR3 sequence: CASSPAGLAGQETQYF. CDR3 sequence (DNA): TGCGCCAGCAGCCCGGCGGGACTAGCGGGCCAAGAGACCCAGTACTTC.

J is TRBJ2-2 and V is TRBV5-1, with 8 positions matching TRBD1. CDR3 length: 16 residues. CDR1 and CDR2 (germline): SGHRS, YFSETQ. V gave up 4 bases and J gave up 4 bases; unmatched junction bases: 9. For the CDR3, the DNA is TGCGCCAGCAGCACCGGGACAGGTGTTACCACCGGGGAGCTGTTTTTT. Amino acids: CASSTGTGVTTGELFF.

The chain is built from TRBV27 and TRBJ2-1; possible D gene TRBD1, 5 bases. CDR1 MNHEY and CDR2 SMNVEV come from the germline V gene (reference sequence). Trimming removed 2 bases at V and 0 bases at J, with 23 bases between. CDR3 length: 20 residues. The CDR3 DNA sequence: TGTGCCAGCAGTTTAAACCCGGACACTCAATTCTGGAGCTCCTACAATGAGCAGTTCTTC. Translated: CASSLNPDTQFWSSYNEQFF.

V gene TRBV27 combines with J gene TRBJ2-6; 12 bases are a match to TRBD1. Looked up from germline, CDR1 is MNHEY and CDR2 is SMNVEV (reference sequence). This CDR3 has 18 amino acids. Trimming took 1 base from V and 4 from J; bases not matched to a gene: 5. CDR3 residues: CASSLLGQGARGANVLTF. DNA of the CDR3: TGTGCCAGCAGTTTATTGGGACAGGGGGCGAGAGGGGCCAACGTCCTGACTTTC.